The rows below give T cell receptor beta chains drawn from one sample of a study of CD8+ T cells in alopecia areata. The protocol was immunoSEQ multiplex PCR, while the TCRdb copy is restricted to in-frame clones and leaves out a portion. The data show about 150,000 clones, with 62% seen just once and roughly a third held by the top ten. Sequenced: CD8+ T cells sorted from blood. These TCRs come from a human donor in good health. The CDR3 runs from the conserved cysteine through the conserved F or W. The D gene is left open where the match is weak.

CDR3 | V | D
CASSIPQGAPADTQYF | TRBV7-2 | TRBD1
CASSLDVASNEQYF | TRBV11-2 | NA
CSVGEDSNSPLHF | TRBV29-1 | NA
CASSFDRGHEQFF | TRBV7-9 | TRBD1
CASSLPGRGHEQYF | TRBV27 | TRBD1
CASLSGMSSYNEQFF | TRBV6-6 | NA
CATSSLEEAGELFF | TRBV15 | NA
CASSLGVNQPQHF | TRBV7-9 | NA
CASSDFGTGELFF | TRBV7-8 | NA
CASSPTARYNEQFF | TRBV9 | NA
CASSFWQREANTGELFF | TRBV11-1 | TRBD2
CASSRASENGELFF | TRBV4-1 | NA
CSARGDSYEQYF | TRBV29-1 | TRBD2
CASSYARANYGYTF | TRBV6-5 | NA
CSVVDRATSYEQYF | TRBV29-1 | TRBD1
CSAAGGATDTQYF | TRBV29-1 | TRBD2
CSVDHDGELFF | TRBV29-1 | NA
CAVSGDTGELFF | TRBV9 | NA
CSVKGGTSYNEQFF | TRBV29-1 | NA
CASSLQPYEQYF | TRBV13 | NA
CASSYSGTQYF | TRBV6-5 | NA
CASKFSGTSTDTQYF | TRBV28 | TRBD2
CASSFGMAQPQHF | TRBV27 | NA
CASSSVEDLDTEAFF | TRBV28 | NA
CASSPGPGETQYF | TRBV5-1 | NA
CASSSRRDRGTEAFF | TRBV11-2 | TRBD1
CASSQGTLSYEQYF | TRBV9 | NA
CASGTVWNEQFF | TRBV6-1 | NA
CASSVRGNEQFF | TRBV27 | NA
CATTLGVTGELFF | TRBV19 | NA
CASSLARRNEQFF | TRBV27 | NA
CASSRESLSNEQFF | TRBV4-1 | NA
CASSQDGRVNGYTF | TRBV14 | NA
CASSLGGDEQFF | TRBV7-9 | NA